The clone carrying this TCR beta chain was counted ten times or more. Its specificity is not known. Template switching added a universal primer site; cDNA carried unique molecular identifiers. Via MiXCR, TCRdb re-called the 5' RACE reads, giving one row per CDR3 protein. The sample holds hundreds of thousands of distinct CDR3 sequences, 5.5% to 6.5% seen once. All of the donors were Caucasians in good health. This CDR3 spans 14 amino acids. V was clipped by 5 bases and J by 6 bases; unmatched bases: 5. Germline V CDR1 and CDR2: SGHRS, YFSETQ. The data are from a study of identical twins. Study-wide findings and caveats: Within monozygotic twins, out-of-frame TCR alpha sharing was underestimated by the models.

The sequence came from a man younger than 35 in good health. The genes are TRBV5-1 and TRBJ2-2, with 9 nucleotides matching TRBD1. Source material: naive T cells sorted from blood. The CDR3 bases are TGCGCCAGCAGATGGACAGGGGAGGCCGGGGAGCTGTTTTTT. Translation: CASRWTGEAGELFF.